This is a list of T cell receptor beta chains from one sample in a study of blood T cells in healthy people across ages. TCRdb reprocessed the 5' RACE reads with MiXCR, giving one entry per CDR3 protein. The sample has about 900,000 distinct CDR3 sequences, about 44% seen once. Sequenced input: blood. These receptors originate from a young man in good health. CDR3s leave out the opening cysteine and the closing phenylalanine or tryptophan.

J gene: TRBJ2-3
V gene: TRBV4-1
CDR3 protein: ASSQDKTSGGDTDTQY

J gene: TRBJ2-7
V gene: TRBV12-3/TRBV12-4
CDR3 protein: ASSGTDSYEQY

J gene: TRBJ1-1
V gene: TRBV29-1
CDR3 protein: SVAGNLNTEAF

J gene: TRBJ2-3
V gene: TRBV12-3/TRBV12-4
CDR3 protein: ATNGGGVAMTQY

J gene: TRBJ2-5
V gene: TRBV12-3/TRBV12-4
CDR3 protein: ANSWGGVQETQY

J gene: TRBJ1-2
V gene: TRBV14
CDR3 protein: ASSPAGHYGYT

J gene: TRBJ2-7
V gene: TRBV11-2
CDR3 protein: ASSLGNIGGTYEQY

J gene: NA
V gene: TRBV4-1
CDR3 protein: ASSQDKEGGPETQY

J gene: TRBJ1-6
V gene: TRBV5-1
CDR3 protein: ASSLSPGANSPLH

J gene: TRBJ2-7
V gene: TRBV6-6
CDR3 protein: AIQRRNFSHEQY

J gene: TRBJ2-7
V gene: TRBV2
CDR3 protein: ASRNAGSSYEQY

J gene: TRBJ1-2
V gene: TRBV7-9
CDR3 protein: ASSLAREQGDYGYT

J gene: TRBJ2-3
V gene: TRBV6-2/TRBV6-3
CDR3 protein: TSGQGLAVTDTQY

J gene: TRBJ2-3
V gene: TRBV2
CDR3 protein: ASSDEVSSGGATSTDTQY

J gene: TRBJ2-7
V gene: TRBV10-3
CDR3 protein: ALSETGSSYEQY

J gene: TRBJ1-3
V gene: TRBV9
CDR3 protein: ASSPLDGYTIY

J gene: TRBJ2-1
V gene: TRBV5-1
CDR3 protein: ASGGTNHYNEQF

J gene: TRBJ2-3
V gene: TRBV27
CDR3 protein: ASSLWGWTSEGTDTQY

J gene: TRBJ2-3
V gene: TRBV29-1
CDR3 protein: SVEQGPDTQY

J gene: TRBJ1-2
V gene: TRBV7-2
CDR3 protein: ASSLGIGTSGDYT

J gene: TRBJ2-3
V gene: TRBV20-1
CDR3 protein: SPSGGASTDTQY

J gene: TRBJ1-1
V gene: TRBV20-1
CDR3 protein: SAIRTGATEAF

J gene: TRBJ2-3
V gene: TRBV27
CDR3 protein: ASSLRGASGSDTQY

J gene: TRBJ1-2
V gene: TRBV2
CDR3 protein: ASRSQGAGGYGYT

J gene: TRBJ1-4
V gene: TRBV25-1
CDR3 protein: ASSEGRNSNEKLF

J gene: TRBJ2-3
V gene: TRBV7-9
CDR3 protein: ASSLVPGGYTDTQY

J gene: TRBJ2-5
V gene: TRBV5-6
CDR3 protein: ASSLRRDRVYNEQY

J gene: TRBJ2-1
V gene: TRBV20-1
CDR3 protein: SARFPDYREQF

J gene: TRBJ2-7
V gene: TRBV4-2
CDR3 protein: ASSQDGGQDYEQY

J gene: TRBJ1-2
V gene: TRBV12-3/TRBV12-4
CDR3 protein: ASSLKGSYGYT

J gene: TRBJ2-3
V gene: TRBV6-1
CDR3 protein: ASSEAVAGTYTDTQY

J gene: TRBJ2-1
V gene: TRBV28
CDR3 protein: ASKAYSGRRDKF

J gene: TRBJ1-2
V gene: TRBV4-3
CDR3 protein: ASSQGEAGTYGYT

J gene: TRBJ1-1
V gene: TRBV7-2
CDR3 protein: ASSLVEGTTEAF

J gene: TRBJ2-1
V gene: TRBV14
CDR3 protein: AGSPLLGGGYNEQF

J gene: TRBJ2-5
V gene: TRBV9
CDR3 protein: ASSAGALFEETQY

J gene: TRBJ1-2
V gene: TRBV4-2
CDR3 protein: ASSQARDTSYGYT